This T cell receptor (beta chain) was identified in a study of breast tumors, draining lymph nodes, adjacent tissues. Study results and caveats: Findings are consistent with lymph node origin and intratumoral expansion of most tumor T cells. Compared with lymph nodes, tumors were less diverse; compared with nontumor tissue, more. Tumor T cell lymph node origin was a supported hypothesis, not proven. Luminal-like breast cancer showed significantly higher tumor–nontumor repertoire similarity than basal-like.

TCRdb fed the multiplex PCR reads into MiXCR, producing one record per CDR3 protein. Of roughly 220,000 distinct CDR3 sequences in the sample, under 35% were seen once. Axillary draining lymph nodes of breast cancer patients supplied the node samples. On this clonotype itself: Its antigen remains unknown.

The CDR3 runs 13 residues. Looked up from germline, CDR1 is LNHDA and CDR2 is SQIVND (reference sequence). Germline trimming cut 8 bases from V and 6 bases from J; bases unmatched to any gene: 6. The rearrangement links TRBV19 to TRBJ1-5; 8 bases align to TRBD1. This sequence originates from a female donor with breast cancer. Some clones in this sample may be carry-over from other donors' samples. Sequencing was done on a sample of axillary lymph node tissue. The CDR3 nucleotides read TGTGCCAGTGGGGCTACAGGGGGTCAGCCCCAGCATTTT. This sequence encodes CASGATGGQPQHF.